This section outlines one T cell receptor beta chain sequence together with its context. Its antigen is not yet known. Per-nucleotide qualities are absent, and no much larger clonotype sits a single base away. This sample was included in a study of blood T cell repertoires in COVID-19 (dated by TCRdb to the early 2020s). Context from the whole study: The collaborator samples originated in the United States, Italy and Spain and spanned the acute and convalescent phases of COVID-19. The material from the prospective study consisted of cDNA or gDNA derived from T cells, B-cell-depleted T cells, or PBMCs. The sample metadata nearly always contained a de-identified subject ID, COVID-19 status, age in years and sex. A freely available public database, intended as a resource for researchers studying the immune response to SARS-CoV-2, is where the repertoires were released. Deeply sampled blood TCRbeta repertoires from subjects exposed to, actively infected with, or recovered from COVID-19 were included in the dataset. Samples were obtained from the ongoing ImmuneRACE study (first 160 participants) and from approximately 1,200 subjects provided by 6 global collaborators. Where available, HLA class I and class II types were taken from metadata supplied by the sample provider and were not determined by assay-based typing. Broad study findings and their caveats: How much clinical and demographic metadata was included differed by source and by participant, and the metadata was provided uncurated.

TCRbeta CDR3 regions were amplified from genomic DNA by means of the immunoSEQ Assay, a bias-controlled multiplex PCR. In the authors' own workflow: The number of nucleated cells in each sample was estimated from the amplification of reference gene primers within the assay. To quantify the absolute abundance of each unique TCRbeta CDR3 rearrangement, sequence reads were collapsed and filtered. Productive Simpson clonality was computed per sample as the square root of Simpson's diversity index over productive rearrangements. TCRdb provides this immuneACCESS table in a form limited to in-frame rearrangements. Some clones are lacking; in checked studies, under half of them reflect an unresolved V gene, and why the rest are absent is not known. That table supplies the V and J calls and clone size; D and trimming were determined from the DNA. The table for this sample lists about 120,000 clones; around nine tenths of them were counted only once. The top ten hold 1.5% to 1.7% of the sample.

The collaborating institutions used their own protocols to collect whole blood in K2EDTA tubes. For TCRbeta analysis, collaborator samples were shipped as frozen whole blood, as isolated PBMCs, or as DNA extracted from either sample type. Sequencing was carried out using peripheral blood. The source is a human donor in a cohort sampled during active COVID-19.

The CDR3: CASSYGPGTQYF. The DNA is as follows: TGTGCCAGCAGTTACGGTCCCGGTACGCAGTATTTT. This sequence uses TRBV6-5 and TRBJ2-3; no D gene call is confident. From the cysteine through the phenylalanine, the CDR3 covers 12 amino acids. CDR3 DNA only is kept here, 36 bases in frame from base 1. CDR1 MNHEY and CDR2 SVGAGI are derived from the germline V gene. The V end loses 2 bases and the J end loses 8 bases, and a stretch of 8 bases separates them.